The subject of this entry is one T cell receptor beta chain. CDR3 length equals 13 residues. V was pared by 8 bases and J by 4 bases, with 14 bases between. Germline V gives CDR1 LNHDA, CDR2 SQIVND (reference sequence). This specimen comes from a study of blood T cell repertoires in COVID-19. Study as a whole: The United States, Italy and Spain supplied acute and convalescent COVID-19 samples. Nucleic acid was either cDNA or gDNA, and it came from T cells, B-cell-depleted T cells, or PBMCs.

As processed by the authors: Reference gene primer amplification gave estimated nucleated cell counts. Method: immunoSEQ multiplex PCR; TCRdb's copy keeps in-frame clones and lacks some. V and J calls and clone size are as listed in that table; D and trimming were resolved from the DNA. The repertoire holds around 190,000 clones, with around 83% as singletons. Sequencing used peripheral blood. This sequence originates from a woman aged 80 or older with acute or convalescent COVID-19. The gene calls are TRBV19 and TRBJ1-1, with D unclear. The CDR3 here is CASRASGSTEAFF. Written as DNA, the CDR3 is TGTGCCAGTCGCGCTAGTGGGAGCACTGAAGCTTTCTTT.